Listed below are T cell receptor beta chains from one sample, sequenced in a study of T cells after yellow fever vaccination. MiXCR, applied by TCRdb to the 5' RACE reads, yields one record per CDR3 protein. This table has 500,000 to 650,000 distinct CDR3 sequences, roughly 12% appearing once. The sample consisted of PBMCs, taken on the day of the yellow fever booster vaccination. Receptor source: a man between 25 and 39 years old who received the YFV17D yellow fever vaccine. The CDR3 runs from the conserved cysteine through the conserved F or W. Each record gives: V gene, J gene, clone size, D gene, CDR3 DNA, CDR3 protein. D genes are given only for firm matches. Part of the rows lack a size; the others show once, few, many or a class for expanded clones.

>TRBV6-5|TRBJ1-1|few|TRBD1
TGTGCCAGCAGTTACAGGACAGGGTGGACTGAAGCTTTCTTT
CASSYRTGWTEAFF
>TRBV14|TRBJ2-7|-|-
TGTGCCAGCAGCCAAGATGAAGGGGGGGATATCTACGAGCAGTACTTC
CASSQDEGGDIYEQYF
>TRBV3-1|TRBJ2-7|-|TRBD2
TGTGCCAGCATGCTCGCGGGAGTCTCCTACGAGCAGTACTTC
CASMLAGVSYEQYF
>TRBV20-1|TRBJ2-5|-|-
TGCAGTGCTAGGGTCCAAGGGGCAGAGACCCAGTACTTC
CSARVQGAETQYF
>TRBV6-2/TRBV6-3|TRBJ2-7|many|-
TGTGCCAGCAGTAATATCTACGAGCAGTACTTC
CASSNIYEQYF
>TRBV12-3/TRBV12-4|TRBJ2-5|few|TRBD1
TGTGCCAGCAGTGTGGACAGGGTGGGTCAAGAGACCCAGTACTTC
CASSVDRVGQETQYF
>TRBV19|TRBJ2-3|many|TRBD2
TGTGCCAGCGGACTAGGAGGCACAGATACGCAGTATTTT
CASGLGGTDTQYF
>TRBV20-1|TRBJ2-1|-|TRBD2
TGCGGAGGAGCGGGAGGGTCCTACAATGAGCAGTTCTTC
CGGAGGSYNEQFF
>TRBV7-2|TRBJ2-3|-|TRBD2
TGTGCCAGCAGCTTACTAGCGGGAGGGCCTTGGGATACGCAGTATTTT
CASSLLAGGPWDTQYF
>TRBV4-1|TRBJ2-1|-|-
TGCGCCAGCAGCCACCTTAGCGGAAATGAGCAGTTCTTC
CASSHLSGNEQFF
>TRBV29-1|TRBJ1-1|few|TRBD1
TGCAGCGGGACAGGACAGGGGGGCACTGAAGCTTTCTTT
CSGTGQGGTEAFF
>TRBV12-3/TRBV12-4|TRBJ2-1|many|-
TGTGCCAGCAGTTTGGGGAGTGAGCAGTTCTTC
CASSLGSEQFF
>TRBV9|TRBJ2-7|-|TRBD2
TGTGCCAGCAGCGTAGTCGGGACTAGCAACGAGCAGTACTTC
CASSVVGTSNEQYF
>TRBV7-2|TRBJ2-5|-|-
TGTGCCAGCAGCTTATCAGCAGGGGTAGAGACCCAGTACTTC
CASSLSAGVETQYF
>TRBV5-8|TRBJ1-4|-|-
TGTGCCAGGGGGTCGGCCGCGGGCAGGTCGGCTGGAAAACTGTTTTTT
CARGSAAGRSAGKLFF
>TRBV7-9|TRBJ2-3|few|-
TGTGCCAGCAGCCCCACGGTTGAGGCAGATACGCAGTATTTT
CASSPTVEADTQYF
>TRBV29-1|TRBJ2-1|-|TRBD1
TGCAGCGTCTGGGACAGGGGGCGGCCGAAGCAGTTCTTC
CSVWDRGRPKQFF
>TRBV5-8|TRBJ1-6|many|TRBD1
TGTGCCAGCAGTTGGGGACGGACAGGGAATTCACCCCTCCACTTT
CASSWGRTGNSPLHF
>TRBV5-1|TRBJ2-2|-|-
TGCGCCAGCAGCTTGGGGGGCACAGTCTCCGGGGAGCTGTTTTTT
CASSLGGTVSGELFF
>TRBV10-3|TRBJ2-5|-|-
TGTGCCATCAGGCGGGCAGGAGAGACCCAGTACTTC
CAIRRAGETQYF